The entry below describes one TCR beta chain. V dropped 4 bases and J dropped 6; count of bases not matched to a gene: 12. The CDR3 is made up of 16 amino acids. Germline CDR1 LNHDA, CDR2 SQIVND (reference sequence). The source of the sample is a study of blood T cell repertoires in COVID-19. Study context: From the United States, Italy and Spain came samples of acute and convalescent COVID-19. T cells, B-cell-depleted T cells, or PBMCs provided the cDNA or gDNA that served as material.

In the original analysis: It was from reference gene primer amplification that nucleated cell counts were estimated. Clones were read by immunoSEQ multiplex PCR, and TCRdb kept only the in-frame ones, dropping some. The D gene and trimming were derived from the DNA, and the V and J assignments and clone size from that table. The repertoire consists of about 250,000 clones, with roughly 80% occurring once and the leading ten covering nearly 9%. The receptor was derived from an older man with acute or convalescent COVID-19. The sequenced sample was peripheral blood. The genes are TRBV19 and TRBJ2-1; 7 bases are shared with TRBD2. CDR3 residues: CASSKWFAGVSNEQFF. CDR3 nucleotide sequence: TGTGCCAGTAGTAAGTGGTTTGCGGGAGTAAGCAATGAGCAGTTCTTC.